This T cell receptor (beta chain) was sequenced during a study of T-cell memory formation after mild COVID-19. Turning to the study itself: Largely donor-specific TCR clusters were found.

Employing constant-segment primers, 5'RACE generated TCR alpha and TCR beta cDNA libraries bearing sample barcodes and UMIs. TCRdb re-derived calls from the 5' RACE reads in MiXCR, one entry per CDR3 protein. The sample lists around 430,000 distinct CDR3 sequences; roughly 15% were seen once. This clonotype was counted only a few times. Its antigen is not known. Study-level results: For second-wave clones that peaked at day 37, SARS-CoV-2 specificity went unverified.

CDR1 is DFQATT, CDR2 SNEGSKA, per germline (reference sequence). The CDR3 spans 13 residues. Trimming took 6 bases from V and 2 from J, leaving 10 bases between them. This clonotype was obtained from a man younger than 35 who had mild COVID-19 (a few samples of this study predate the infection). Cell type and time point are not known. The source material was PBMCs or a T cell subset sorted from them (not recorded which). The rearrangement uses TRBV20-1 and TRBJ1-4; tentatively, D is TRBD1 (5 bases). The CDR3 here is CSAGDVTNEKLFF. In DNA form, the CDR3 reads TGCAGTGCAGGGGACGTCACTAATGAAAAACTGTTTTTT.